This T cell receptor beta chain was captured by sequencing in a study of shared clonotypes between healthy human individuals. Measured with immunoSEQ multiplex PCR; TCRdb has only the in-frame clones, and not every one. Here the sample spans some 500,000 clones, approximately 94% being singletons. Germline lookup yields CDR1 SGDLS and CDR2 YYNGEE. The CDR3 is made up of 16 amino acids. V was pared by 2 bases and J by 3 bases, with 14 bases between. This sequence joins TRBV9 and TRBJ2-2; D ambiguous. Sequenced sample: naive CD4+ T cells sorted from blood. Stated subset: CD45RA+ positively selected. The source of this sequence is a woman under 40 in good health. For the CDR3, the DNA is TGTGCCAGCAGCGTGGGAACCGGTCGAGACACCGGGGAGCTGTTTTTT. This translates into CASSVGTGRDTGELFF.